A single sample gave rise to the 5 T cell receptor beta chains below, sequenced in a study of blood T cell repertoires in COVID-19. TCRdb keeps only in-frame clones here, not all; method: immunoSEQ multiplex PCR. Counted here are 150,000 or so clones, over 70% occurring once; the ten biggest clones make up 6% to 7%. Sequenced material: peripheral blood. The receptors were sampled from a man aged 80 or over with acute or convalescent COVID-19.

CDR3 bases: TGTGCCAGCAGGGCGCCCCAGGCGATTAATTCACCCCTCCACTTT. Protein sequence: CASRAPQAINSPLHF. The chain combines TRBV6-5 with TRBJ1-6, with D hard to call. The germline V gene encodes CDR1 MNHEY and CDR2 SVGAGI. Trimming took off 6 bases at V and 6 bases at J, with 15 bases between the two ends. The CDR3 contains 15 residues.

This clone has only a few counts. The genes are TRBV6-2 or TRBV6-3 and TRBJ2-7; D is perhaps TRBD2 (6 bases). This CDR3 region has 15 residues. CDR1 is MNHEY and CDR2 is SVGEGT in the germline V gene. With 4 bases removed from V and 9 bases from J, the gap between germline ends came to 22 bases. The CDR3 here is CASSSRGSGSAAQYF. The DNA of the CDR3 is TGTGCCAGCAGTTCCCGAGGCAGCGGGTCAGCCGCGCAGTACTTC.

DNA of the CDR3: TGTGCCAGCAGTGTGCTAGCGGGGAAGGGCAATGAGCAGTTCTTC. Amino acids: CASSVLAGKGNEQFF. V gene TRBV6-4 combines with J gene TRBJ2-1, with 9 bases aligning to TRBD2. The CDR3 is made up of 15 amino acids. V lost 4 bases, J lost 6 bases, and 7 bases stayed unmatched. CDR1 MRHNA and CDR2 SNTAGT come from the germline V gene.

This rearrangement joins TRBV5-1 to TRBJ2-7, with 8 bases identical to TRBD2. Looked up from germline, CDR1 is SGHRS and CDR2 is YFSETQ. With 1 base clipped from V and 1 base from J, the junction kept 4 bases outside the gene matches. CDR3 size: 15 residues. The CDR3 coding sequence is TGCGCCAGCAGCTTGTGGTCGGGAGGGTCCTACGAGCAGTACTTC. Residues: CASSLWSGGSYEQYF.

The CDR3, as DNA: TGTGCCAGTAGGAGAGACACGTCCTACGAGCAGTACTTC. Translated: CASRRDTSYEQYF. This sequence joins TRBV19 and TRBJ2-7; no clear D. Germline CDR1 is LNHDA and CDR2 is SQIVND (reference sequence). The CDR3 totals 13 residues. V lost 6 bases, J lost 1 base, and 10 bases lay in between.